The 8 T cell receptor beta chains below were found in one sample sequenced in a study of Ad26.COV2.S vaccination and SARS-CoV-2 variants. Generated by immunoSEQ multiplex PCR, the TCRdb table keeps only in-frame clones and is missing some. The repertoire consists of around 250,000 clones, with around 85% occurring once and the leading ten covering 2.9%. The treatment is: 15 to 20 received Ad26.COV2.S at low or high dose, single or two shots; a few received placebo; per-sample allocation not given. Sampling was done on day 63 after the first vaccine or placebo injection. Sequenced here: peripheral blood, sampled in a trial of Ad26.COV2.S vaccine versus placebo. All receptors come from a person aged 18 to 59 who received the Ad26.COV2.S COVID-19 vaccine or a placebo.

The chain employs TRBV19 and TRBJ1-2; D call uncertain. There are 13 residues in the CDR3. The germline V gene has CDR1 LNHDA and CDR2 SQIVND (reference sequence). Trimming removed 3 bases from V and 1 base from J, with 6 bases in between. DNA for the CDR3: TGTGCCAGTAGTATTCGTATTAACTATGGCTACACCTTC. This codes for CASSIRINYGYTF.

The V gene is TRBV15, the J gene TRBJ2-3; no reliable D call. The CDR3 runs to 16 residues. Between the trimmed V and J ends, which lost 0 bases and 2 bases, there was a span of 12 bases. Per the germline V gene, CDR1 is LNHNV and CDR2 is YYDKDF (reference sequence). Written as DNA, the CDR3 is TGTGCCACCAGCAGAGAACCAGGCAGCCACACAGATACGCAGTATTTT. It encodes CATSREPGSHTDTQYF. Using reference TRBV15 and TRBJ2-3 for the parts outside the CDR3, the full variable domain is DAMVIQNPRYQVTQFGKPVTLSCSQTLNHNVMYWYQQKSSQAPKLLFHYYDKDFNNEADTPDNFQSRRPNTSFCFLDIRSPGLGDTAMYLCATSREPGSHTDTQYFGPGTRLTVL.

The rearrangement joins TRBV24-1 to TRBJ2-1, with TRBD2 as a possible D gene (6 bases). V was shortened by 0 bases and J by 7 bases, with 15 bases between the two germline ends. CDR1 KGHDR and CDR2 SFDVKD come from the germline V gene. The CDR3 totals 16 residues. CDR3 nucleotides: TGTGCCACCAGTGATTTGAGTGGCGGGGCAGGGAATGAGCAGTTCTTC. It encodes CATSDLSGGAGNEQFF.

This chain links TRBV18 with TRBJ1-2, with a possible D match to TRBD1 (6 bases). V lost 4 bases and J lost 4, with 16 bases in between. The CDR3 has 15 amino acids. The germline V gene encodes CDR1 KGHSH and CDR2 LQKENI. The CDR3 loop reads CASSLNHREFYGYTF. The DNA of the CDR3 is TGTGCCAGCTCACTTAATCACAGGGAGTTCTATGGCTACACCTTC.

V and J are TRBV5-6 and TRBJ2-3, with 9 bases fitting TRBD2. The CDR3 is 16 amino acids. With 3 bases clipped from V and 4 bases from J, the junction kept 9 bases outside the gene matches. Germline assignment: CDR1 SGHDT and CDR2 YYEEEE. The CDR3, as DNA: TGTGCCAGCAGCTGGATAGCGGGAGCCATGCCAGATACGCAGTATTTT. Encoded protein: CASSWIAGAMPDTQYF.

The genes are TRBV4-1 and TRBJ2-5, with a weak D call TRBD1 (5 bases). This CDR3 contains 17 residues. Germline assignment: CDR1 MGHRA and CDR2 YSYEKL. The V gene lost 1 base and the J gene lost 5 bases, with 20 bases spanning the gap. The CDR3: CASSQVLGQPWQETQYF. In DNA, the CDR3 is TGCGCCAGCAGCCAAGTGCTAGGACAACCCTGGCAGGAGACCCAGTACTTC.

The chain carries TRBV7-8 and TRBJ1-5, with D possibly TRBD1 on 6 matching bases. V was shortened by 5 bases and J by 0 bases, with 17 bases between the two germline ends. Germline V gives CDR1 SGHVS, CDR2 FQNEAQ. CDR3 length: 17 residues. The CDR3, as DNA: TGTGCCAGCAGCCCCCCGGGACACCCTATTAGCAATCAGCCCCAGCATTTT. Its protein product is CASSPPGHPISNQPQHF.

Notes on this clone: The same CDR3 arises from other DNA sequences in this sample as well. The chain employs TRBV11-2 and TRBJ2-5; D gene uncertain. Trimming took 1 base from V and 9 from J, leaving 15 bases between them. The CDR3 extends over 14 amino acids. Germline CDR1 and CDR2: SGHAT and FQNNGV. Here the CDR3 reads CASSLAAAAYPQYF. The CDR3 coding sequence is TGTGCCAGCAGCTTAGCCGCGGCCGCATATCCCCAGTACTTC.